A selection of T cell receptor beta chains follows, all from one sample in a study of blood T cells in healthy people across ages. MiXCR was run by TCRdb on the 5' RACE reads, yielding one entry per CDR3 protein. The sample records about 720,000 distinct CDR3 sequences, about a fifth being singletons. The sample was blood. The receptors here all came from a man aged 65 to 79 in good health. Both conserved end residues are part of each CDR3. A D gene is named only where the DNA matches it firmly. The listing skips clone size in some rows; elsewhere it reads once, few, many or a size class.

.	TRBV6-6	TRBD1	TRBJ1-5	CASSLPQGGQDQPQHF	TGTGCCAGCAGCTTGCCCCAGGGGGGTCAGGATCAGCCCCAGCATTTT
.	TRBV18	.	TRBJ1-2	CASSPPPAFDYGYTF	TGTGCCAGCTCACCACCTCCGGCTTTCGACTATGGCTACACCTTC
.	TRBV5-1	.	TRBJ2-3	CASSLAPPTDTQYF	TGCGCCAGCAGCTTGGCGCCACCCACAGATACGCAGTATTTT
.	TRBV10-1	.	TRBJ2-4	CASHPRVAKNIQYF	TGCGCCAGCCACCCCCGAGTAGCCAAAAACATTCAGTACTTC
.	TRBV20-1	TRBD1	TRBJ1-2	CSAERTGENTF	TGCAGTGCAGAAAGGACAGGAGAAAACACCTTC
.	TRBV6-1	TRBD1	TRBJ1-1	CASSQHRGSGATEAFF	TGTGCCAGCAGTCAGCACAGGGGGAGCGGGGCCACTGAAGCTTTCTTT
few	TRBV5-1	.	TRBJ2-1	CASTPVGRVNEQFF	TGCGCCAGCACCCCGGTCGGCCGAGTCAATGAGCAGTTCTTC
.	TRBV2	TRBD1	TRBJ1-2	CASRTGGTNYGYTF	TGTGCCAGCAGGACAGGGGGGACTAACTATGGCTACACCTTC
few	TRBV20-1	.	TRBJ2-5	CSAWPPGKETQYF	TGCAGTGCCTGGCCACCGGGAAAAGAGACCCAGTACTTC
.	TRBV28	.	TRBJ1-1	CASSLNRGRGTEAFF	TGTGCCAGCAGTTTAAATCGGGGGCGCGGCACTGAAGCTTTCTTT
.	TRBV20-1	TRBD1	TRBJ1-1	CSARRAGGKTEAFF	TGCAGTGCTAGAAGGGCAGGGGGCAAAACTGAAGCTTTCTTT
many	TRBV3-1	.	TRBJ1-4	CASSQGAEKLFF	TGTGCCAGCAGCCAAGGTGCGGAAAAACTGTTTTTT
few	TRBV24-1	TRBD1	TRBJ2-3	CATSGIQGTTDTQYF	TGTGCCACCAGTGGTATACAGGGGACCACAGATACGCAGTATTTT
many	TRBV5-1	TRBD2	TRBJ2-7	CASSLTSGSYEQYF	TGTGCCAGCAGCTTAACTAGCGGCTCCTACGAGCAGTACTTC
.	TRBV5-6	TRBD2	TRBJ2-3	CASSTGLAQHASTDTQYF	TGTGCCAGCAGCACGGGACTAGCGCAACACGCTAGCACAGATACGCAGTATTTT
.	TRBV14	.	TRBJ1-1	CASKQRPAETEAFF	TGTGCCAGCAAACAGCGCCCCGCGGAAACTGAAGCTTTCTTT
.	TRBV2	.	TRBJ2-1	CASSGDESGNEQFF	TGTGCCAGCAGTGGGGACGAGTCGGGCAATGAGCAGTTCTTC
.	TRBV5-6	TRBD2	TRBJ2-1	CASSQLTSNYNEQFF	TGTGCCAGCAGCCAGTTGACTAGCAACTACAATGAGCAGTTCTTC
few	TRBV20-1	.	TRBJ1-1	CSASQGNTEAFF	TGCAGTGCTAGTCAGGGGAACACTGAAGCTTTCTTT
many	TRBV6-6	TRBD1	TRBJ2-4	CASSDRGQAKNIQYF	TGTGCCAGCAGCGACAGGGGGCAGGCCAAAAACATTCAGTACTTC
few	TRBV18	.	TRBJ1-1	CASSPLDLGAEAFF	TGTGCCAGCTCACCGTTAGACCTGGGGGCTGAAGCTTTCTTT
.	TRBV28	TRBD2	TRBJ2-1	CASSFSGTSGRRGQFF	TGTGCCAGCAGTTTTAGCGGGACTAGCGGGAGGAGAGGGCAGTTCTTC
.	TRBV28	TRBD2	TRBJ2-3	CASTPGGFTDTQYF	TGTGCCAGCACCCCCGGGGGGTTCACAGATACGCAGTATTTT
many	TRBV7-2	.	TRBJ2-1	CASSTGTSSYNEQFF	TGTGCCAGCAGTACCGGGACTTCTTCTTACAATGAGCAGTTCTTC
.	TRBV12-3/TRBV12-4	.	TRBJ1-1	CASSLRLRAFF	TGTGCCAGCAGTTTGAGACTCCGAGCTTTCTTT
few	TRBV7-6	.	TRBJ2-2	CASSLLYSGVRTNTGELFF	TGTGCCAGCAGCTTATTGTATTCGGGTGTCCGGACGAACACCGGGGAGCTGTTTTTT
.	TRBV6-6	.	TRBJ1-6	CASSYGISYNSPLHF	TGTGCCAGCAGTTATGGCATCTCCTATAATTCACCCCTCCACTTT
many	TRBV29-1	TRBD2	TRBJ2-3	CSVAHSGAYTDTQYF	TGCAGCGTAGCCCACAGCGGGGCCTACACAGATACGCAGTATTTT
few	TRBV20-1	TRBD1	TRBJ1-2	CSVSRGGYGYTF	TGCAGTGTCTCCAGGGGGGGCTATGGCTACACCTTC
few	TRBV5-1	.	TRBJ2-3	CASREGPPTDTQYF	TGCGCCAGCAGAGAAGGTCCCCCCACAGATACGCAGTATTTT
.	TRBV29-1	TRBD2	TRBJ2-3	CSVPPGLAGGLAGADTQYF	TGCAGCGTACCGCCGGGACTAGCGGGGGGCCTCGCCGGGGCAGATACGCAGTATTTT
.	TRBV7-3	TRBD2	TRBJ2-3	CASSLTGLAGGITDTQYF	TGTGCCAGCAGCTTAACCGGGCTAGCGGGAGGGATCACAGATACGCAGTATTTT
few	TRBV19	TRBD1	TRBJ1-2	CASSTTGQENYGYTF	TGTGCCAGTAGCACGACCGGACAGGAGAACTATGGCTACACCTTC
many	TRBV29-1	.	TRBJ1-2	CSVAGANYGYTF	TGCAGCGTTGCGGGGGCCAACTATGGCTACACCTTC
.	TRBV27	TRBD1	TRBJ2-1	CASSPRTGGKKQFF	TGTGCCAGCAGTCCCCGGACAGGGGGCAAGAAGCAGTTCTTC
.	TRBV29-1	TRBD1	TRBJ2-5	CSPQPGQGSKETQYF	TGCAGCCCCCAGCCGGGACAGGGAAGCAAAGAGACCCAGTACTTC
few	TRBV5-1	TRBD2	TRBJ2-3	CASSSGGRTAYTDTQYF	TGCGCCAGCAGCTCAGGCGGGAGGACGGCTTACACAGATACGCAGTATTTT
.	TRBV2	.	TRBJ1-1	CASSFAVANTEAFF	TGTGCCAGCAGTTTCGCAGTGGCGAACACTGAAGCTTTCTTT
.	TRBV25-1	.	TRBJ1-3	CASSDVGKAGNTIYF	TGTGCCAGCAGTGACGTTGGGAAGGCCGGAAACACCATATATTTT
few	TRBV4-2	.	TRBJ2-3	CASSQDQRTQYF	TGTGCCAGCAGCCAAGATCAGAGGACGCAGTATTTT
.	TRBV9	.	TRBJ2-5	CASSVAPGETQYF	TGTGCCAGCAGCGTAGCCCCCGGGGAGACCCAGTACTTC
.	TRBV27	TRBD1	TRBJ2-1	CATGTDSYNEQFF	TGTGCCACAGGGACAGATTCTTACAATGAGCAGTTCTTC
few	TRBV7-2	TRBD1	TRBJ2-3	CASRQEAGGTGVTQYF	TGTGCCAGCAGACAAGAAGCCGGGGGGACAGGGGTTACGCAGTATTTT
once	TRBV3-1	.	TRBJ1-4	CASSQMVQSEKLFF	TGTGCCAGCAGCCAAATGGTACAGAGTGAAAAACTGTTTTTT
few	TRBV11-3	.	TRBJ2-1	CASSLDLASNNEQFF	TGTGCCAGCAGCTTAGACCTAGCGAGTAACAATGAGCAGTTCTTC
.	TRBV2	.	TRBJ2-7	CASSRQTYGQYF	TGTGCCAGCAGCAGACAGACCTACGGGCAGTACTTC
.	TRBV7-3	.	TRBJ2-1	CASSPFPLGEQFF	TGTGCCAGCAGCCCTTTTCCCCTCGGTGAGCAGTTCTTC
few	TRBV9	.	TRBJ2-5	CASSVGHQETQYF	TGTGCCAGCAGCGTAGGACACCAAGAGACCCAGTACTTC